What follows are 5 T cell receptor beta chains derived from one specimen sequenced in a study of T-cell reconstitution after alpha-beta-depleted transplantation in children. As it was prepared, the TCRbeta library received unique molecular identifiers. MiXCR, applied by TCRdb to the PCR reads, yields one record per CDR3 protein. This table has hundreds of thousands of distinct CDR3 sequences, 16% appearing once. The sample here was PBMCs from the stem cell graft donor, taken from the stem cell graft. These receptors all stem from a human donor who donated a stem cell graft to a child with acute myeloid leukemia.

V usage is TRBV7-3 and J usage is TRBJ1-1; D is uncertain. The CDR3 extends over 15 amino acids. CDR1 is SGHTA, CDR2 FQGTGA, per germline. Trimming shortened V by 1 base and J by 0 bases, and 9 bases separated the two germline ends. CDR3 bases: TGTGCCAGCAGCTTAAGTGGGAGGCTGAACACTGAAGCTTTCTTT. It encodes CASSLSGRLNTEAFF. Based on the CDR3 plus reference TRBV7-3 and TRBJ1-1, the full variable domain is GAGVSQTPSNKVTEKGKYVELRCDPISGHTALYWYRQSLGQGPEFLIYFQGTGAADDSGLPNDRFFAVRPEGSVSTLKIQRTERGDSAVYLCASSLSGRLNTEAFFGQGTRLTVV.

The table lists this clonotype with a few counts. The gene calls are TRBV24-1 and TRBJ1-5, with a tentative D call TRBD1 (5 bases). V was clipped by 4 bases and J by 2 bases, with 11 bases between them. Germline CDR1 is KGHDR and CDR2 is SFDVKD. This CDR3 has 15 amino acids. CDR3 in DNA: TGTGCCACCAGTGACCAGGGTGGTGGCAATCAGCCCCAGCATTTT. Residues: CATSDQGGGNQPQHF.

The chain is built from TRBV5-5 and TRBJ2-2; 11 bases are a match to TRBD2. Germline trimming cut 0 bases from V and 6 bases from J; bases unmatched to any gene: 4. Germline CDR1 is SGHKS and CDR2 is YYEKEE (reference sequence). The CDR3 length is 16 residues. CDR3 amino acids: CASSLVSGGAAGELFF. The CDR3 bases are TGTGCCAGCAGCTTGGTTAGCGGGGGGGCCGCCGGGGAGCTGTTTTTT.

The V call is TRBV5-1, the J call TRBJ2-6, with TRBD1 matching over 8 bases. There are 17 residues in the CDR3. Germline V gives CDR1 SGHRS, CDR2 YFSETQ. V dropped 4 bases and J dropped 0; count of bases not matched to a gene: 6. CDR3 coding DNA: TGCGCCAGCAGCAGTGGACAGGGATACTCTGGGGCCAACGTCCTGACTTTC. The encoded protein is CASSSGQGYSGANVLTF.

This clonotype has a count of ten or more. This chain uses TRBV20-1 with TRBJ2-5; 7 positions agree with TRBD1. Germline V CDR1 and CDR2: DFQATT, SNEGSKA (reference sequence). The CDR3 spans 13 residues. V lost 3 bases, J lost 0 bases, and 1 base stayed unmatched. The chain's CDR3 is CSARGQYQETQYF. The CDR3 bases are TGCAGTGCTAGGGGACAGTACCAAGAGACCCAGTACTTC.